This record looks at one T cell receptor (beta chain) sequence and its context. Assay used: immunoSEQ multiplex PCR; TCRdb lists only in-frame clones, some missing. Found here are some 120,000 clones, around 80% of them singletons; the top ten hold about 2%. These data are taken from a study of blood T cell repertoires in COVID-19. The CDR3 runs 15 residues. Looked up from germline, CDR1 is MDHEN and CDR2 is SYDVKM. V lost 5 bases and J 6 bases, leaving 17 bases between the germline ends. Source material: peripheral blood. The chain joins TRBV28 to TRBJ1-5; tentatively, D is TRBD1 (6 bases). This sequence originates from a man aged 70-80 years with acute or convalescent COVID-19. For the CDR3, the DNA is TGTGCCAGCAGTACCGCCCCAGGGGTTGCTCAGCCCCAGCATTTT. Translating it yields CASSTAPGVAQPQHF. Supplemented by reference TRBV28 and TRBJ1-5, the full variable domain reads DVKVTQSSRYLVKRTGEKVFLECVQDMDHENMFWYRQDPGLGLRLIYFSYDVKMKEKGDIPEGYSVSREKKERFSLILESASTNQTSMYLCASSTAPGVAQPQHFGDGTRLSIL.